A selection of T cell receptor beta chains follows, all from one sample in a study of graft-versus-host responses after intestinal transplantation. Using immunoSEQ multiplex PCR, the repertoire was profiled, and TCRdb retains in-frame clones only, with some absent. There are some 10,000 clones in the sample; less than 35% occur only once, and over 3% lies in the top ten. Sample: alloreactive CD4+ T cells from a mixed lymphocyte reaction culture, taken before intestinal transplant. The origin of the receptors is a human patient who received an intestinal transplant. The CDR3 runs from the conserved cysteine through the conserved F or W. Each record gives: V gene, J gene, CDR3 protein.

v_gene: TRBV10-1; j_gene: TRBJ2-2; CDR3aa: CASSAEQGATLDGELFF
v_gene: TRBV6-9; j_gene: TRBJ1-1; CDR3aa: CASSSWVILENTEAFF
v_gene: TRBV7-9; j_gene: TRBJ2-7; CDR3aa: CASSLAIGLEQYF
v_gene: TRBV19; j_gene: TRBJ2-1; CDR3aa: CASSIGTPFYNEQFF
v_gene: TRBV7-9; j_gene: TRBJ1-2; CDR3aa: CASSLQGALNYGYTF
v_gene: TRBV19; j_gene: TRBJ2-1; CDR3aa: CASSMGLAFDNEQFF
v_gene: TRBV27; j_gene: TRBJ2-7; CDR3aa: CASRSDGEPYEQYF
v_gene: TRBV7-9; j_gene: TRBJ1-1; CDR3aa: CASSLEGGEAGTTEAFF
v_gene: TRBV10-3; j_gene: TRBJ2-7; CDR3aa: CAISESGTGVHEQYF
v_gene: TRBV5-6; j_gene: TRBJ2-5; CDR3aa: CASSPDIQPGETQYF
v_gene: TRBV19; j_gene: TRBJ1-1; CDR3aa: CASSISGSAFF
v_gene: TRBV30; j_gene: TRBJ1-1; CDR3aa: CALGTAMNTEAFF
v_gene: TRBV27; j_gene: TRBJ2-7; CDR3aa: CASSHRGVYEQYF
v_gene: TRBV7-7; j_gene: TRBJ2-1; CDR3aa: CASSPSQRDFKIRNEQFF
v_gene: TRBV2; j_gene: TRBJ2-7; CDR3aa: CASIQGPPYSFAYEQYF
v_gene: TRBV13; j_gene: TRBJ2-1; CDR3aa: CASSQTVGLAGDGLYNEQFF
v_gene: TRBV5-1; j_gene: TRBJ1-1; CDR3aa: CASSLARAVNTEAFF
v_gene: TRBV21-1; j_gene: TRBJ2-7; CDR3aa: CASSKGAGGPYEQYF
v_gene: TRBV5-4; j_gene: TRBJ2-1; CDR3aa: CASSFRGGGNEQFF
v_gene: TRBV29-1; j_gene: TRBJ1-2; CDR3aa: CSGWWDGYTF
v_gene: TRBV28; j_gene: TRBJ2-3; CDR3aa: CASSLYRTSVTPTDTQYF
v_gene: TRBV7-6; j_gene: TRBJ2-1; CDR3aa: CASSLVLWGAYNEQFF
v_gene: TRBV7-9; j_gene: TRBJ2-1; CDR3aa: CASSLLADINNEQFF
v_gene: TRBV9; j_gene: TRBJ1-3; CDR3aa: CASSVRGFSGNTIYF
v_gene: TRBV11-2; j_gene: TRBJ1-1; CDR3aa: CASTPGTEAFF
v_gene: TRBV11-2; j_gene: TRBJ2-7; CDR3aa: CASSLGLRGEAGPNYEQYF
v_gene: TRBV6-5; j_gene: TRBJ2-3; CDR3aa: CASSYRRATDTQYF
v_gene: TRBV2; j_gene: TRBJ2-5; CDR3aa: CATTGPTGKETQYF
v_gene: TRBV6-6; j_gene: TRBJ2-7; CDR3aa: CASSYSEWEQYF
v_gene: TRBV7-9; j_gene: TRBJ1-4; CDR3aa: CASSLTNEKLFF
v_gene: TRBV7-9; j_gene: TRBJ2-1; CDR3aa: CASSLQPSGSYNEQFF
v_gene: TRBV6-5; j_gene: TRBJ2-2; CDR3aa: CASSYMESGELFF
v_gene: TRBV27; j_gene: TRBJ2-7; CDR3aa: CASKTRPTSYEQYF
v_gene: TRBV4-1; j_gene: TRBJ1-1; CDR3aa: CASSRLPRDRGKRTEAFF
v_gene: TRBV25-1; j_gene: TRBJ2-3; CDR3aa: CASGSTQYF
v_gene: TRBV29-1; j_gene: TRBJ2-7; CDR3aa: CSVNPGGEQYF
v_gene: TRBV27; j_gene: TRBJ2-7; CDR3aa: CASSLEGTSGSYEQYF
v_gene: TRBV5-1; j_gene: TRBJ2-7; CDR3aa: CATGTGLAHEQYF
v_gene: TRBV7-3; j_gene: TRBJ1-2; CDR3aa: CASSSGQGANYGYTF
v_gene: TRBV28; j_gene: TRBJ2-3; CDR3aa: CASSPPPVFPTDTQYF
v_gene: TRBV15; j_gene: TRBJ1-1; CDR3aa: CATSSAGGLNTEAFF
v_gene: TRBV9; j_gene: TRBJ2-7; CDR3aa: CASSDGPSFSYEQYF
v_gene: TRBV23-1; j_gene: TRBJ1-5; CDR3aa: CASSLLRLRPVKSNQPQHF
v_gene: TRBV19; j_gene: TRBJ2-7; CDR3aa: CASSVGDSYEQYF
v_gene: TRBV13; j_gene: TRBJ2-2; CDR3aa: CASPTPGTSTGELFF
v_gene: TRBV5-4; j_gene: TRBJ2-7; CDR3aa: CASSSGPQGIAYEQYF
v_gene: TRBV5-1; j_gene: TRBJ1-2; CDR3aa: CASSPLDLLSYGYTF
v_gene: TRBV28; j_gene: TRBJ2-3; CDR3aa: CASSLDSGRFSTDTQYF
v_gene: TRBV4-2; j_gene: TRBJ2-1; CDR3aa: CASSQILAIEQFF
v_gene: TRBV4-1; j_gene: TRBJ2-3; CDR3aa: CASSPGSSVASYTQYF
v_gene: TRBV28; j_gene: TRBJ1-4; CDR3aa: CASSSGTAWRLNEKLFF
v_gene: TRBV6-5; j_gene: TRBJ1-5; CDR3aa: CASSDTGNQPQHF
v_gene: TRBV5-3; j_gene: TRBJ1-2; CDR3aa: CASSLQGANGYTF
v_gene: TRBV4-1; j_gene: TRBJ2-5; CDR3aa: CASTFGSAIQETQYF
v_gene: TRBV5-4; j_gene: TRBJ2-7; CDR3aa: CASSHRGGPEEQYF